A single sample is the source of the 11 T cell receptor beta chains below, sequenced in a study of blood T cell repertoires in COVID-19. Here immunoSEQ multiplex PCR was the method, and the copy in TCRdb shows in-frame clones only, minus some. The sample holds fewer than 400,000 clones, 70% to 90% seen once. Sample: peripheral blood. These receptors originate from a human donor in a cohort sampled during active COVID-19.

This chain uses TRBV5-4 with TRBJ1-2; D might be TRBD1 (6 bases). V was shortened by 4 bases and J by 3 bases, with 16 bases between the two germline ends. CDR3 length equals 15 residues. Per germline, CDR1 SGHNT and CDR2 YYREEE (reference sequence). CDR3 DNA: TGTGCCAGCAGCACAACAGGGTATCTTGACTATGGCTACACCTTC. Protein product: CASSTTGYLDYGYTF. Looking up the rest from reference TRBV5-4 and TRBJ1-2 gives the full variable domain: ETGVTQSPTHLIKTRGQQVTLRCSSQSGHNTVSWYQQALGQGPQFIFQYYREEENGRGNFPPRFSGLQFPNYSSELNVNALELDDSALYLCASSTTGYLDYGYTFGSGTRLTVV.

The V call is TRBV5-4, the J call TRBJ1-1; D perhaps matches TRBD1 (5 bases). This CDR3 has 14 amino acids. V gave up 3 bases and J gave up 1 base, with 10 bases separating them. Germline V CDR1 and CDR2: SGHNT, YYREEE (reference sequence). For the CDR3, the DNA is TGTGCCAGCAGCTCCCAGGGAGGGAACACTGAAGCTTTCTTT. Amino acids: CASSSQGGNTEAFF.

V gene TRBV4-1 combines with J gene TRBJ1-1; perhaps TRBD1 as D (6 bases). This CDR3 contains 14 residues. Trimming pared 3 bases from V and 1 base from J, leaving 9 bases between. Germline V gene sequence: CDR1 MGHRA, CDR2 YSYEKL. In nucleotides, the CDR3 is TGCGCCAGCAGCCAGGGCAGGGGGAACACTGAAGCTTTCTTT. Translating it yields CASSQGRGNTEAFF.

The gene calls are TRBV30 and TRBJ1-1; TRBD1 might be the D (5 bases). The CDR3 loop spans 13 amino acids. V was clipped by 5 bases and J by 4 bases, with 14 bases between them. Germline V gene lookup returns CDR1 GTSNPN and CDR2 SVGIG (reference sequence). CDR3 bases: TGTGCCTGGTCCTCGGTGGGGGGCACTGAAGCTTTCTTT. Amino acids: CAWSSVGGTEAFF.

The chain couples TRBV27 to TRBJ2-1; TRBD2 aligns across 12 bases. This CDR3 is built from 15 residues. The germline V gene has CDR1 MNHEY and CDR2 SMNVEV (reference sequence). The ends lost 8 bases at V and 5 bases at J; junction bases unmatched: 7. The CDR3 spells CASAALAGGDNEQFF. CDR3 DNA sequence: TGTGCCAGCGCCGCTCTAGCGGGAGGGGACAATGAGCAGTTCTTC.

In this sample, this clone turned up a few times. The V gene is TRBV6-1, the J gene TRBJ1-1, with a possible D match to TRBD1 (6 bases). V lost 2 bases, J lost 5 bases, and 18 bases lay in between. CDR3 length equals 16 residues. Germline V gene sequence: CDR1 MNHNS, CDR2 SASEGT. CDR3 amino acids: CASSELGGRGFTEAFF. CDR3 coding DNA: TGTGCCAGCAGTGAATTGGGGGGGCGCGGATTTACTGAAGCTTTCTTT.

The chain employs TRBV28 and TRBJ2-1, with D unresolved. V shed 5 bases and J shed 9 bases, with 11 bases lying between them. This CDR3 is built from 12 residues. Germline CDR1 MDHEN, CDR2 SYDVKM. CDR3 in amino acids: CASSLVGAEQFF. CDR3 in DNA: TGTGCCAGCAGTCTAGTAGGTGCTGAGCAGTTCTTC.

This CDR3 is CASSRTGGFMNTEAFF. CDR3 sequence (DNA): TGCGCCAGCAGTCGGACAGGGGGGTTCATGAACACTGAAGCTTTCTTT. The J gene is TRBJ1-1, the V gene TRBV10-2; 10 positions agree with TRBD1. The CDR3 spans 16 residues. Germline CDR1 reads WSHSY; CDR2 reads SAAADI. Trimming cost V 5 bases and J 0 bases; bases outside gene matches: 6.

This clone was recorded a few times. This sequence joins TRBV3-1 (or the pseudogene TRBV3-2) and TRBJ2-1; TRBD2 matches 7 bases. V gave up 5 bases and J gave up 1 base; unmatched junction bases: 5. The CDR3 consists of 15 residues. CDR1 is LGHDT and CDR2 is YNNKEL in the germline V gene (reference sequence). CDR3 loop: CASSYGEGSYNEQFF. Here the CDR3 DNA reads TGTGCCAGCAGCTATGGGGAGGGTTCCTACAATGAGCAGTTCTTC.

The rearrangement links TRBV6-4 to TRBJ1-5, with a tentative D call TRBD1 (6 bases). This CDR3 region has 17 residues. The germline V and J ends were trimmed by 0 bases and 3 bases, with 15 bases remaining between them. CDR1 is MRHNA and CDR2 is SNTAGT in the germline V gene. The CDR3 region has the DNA TGTGCCAGCAGTGACTCAATGACAGGCCGTTTCAATCAGCCCCAGCATTTT. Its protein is CASSDSMTGRFNQPQHF.

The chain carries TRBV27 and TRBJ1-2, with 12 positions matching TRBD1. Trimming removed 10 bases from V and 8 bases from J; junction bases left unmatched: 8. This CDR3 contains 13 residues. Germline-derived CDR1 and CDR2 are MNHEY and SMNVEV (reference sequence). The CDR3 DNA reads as TGTGCCACTGGGACAGGGGGCGCGAGGGGCTACACCTTC. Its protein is CATGTGGARGYTF.